The 18 T cell receptor beta chains below all came from one sample that was sequenced in a study of spatial heterogeneity in lung cancer. General study points: Tracking of tumor mutation counts was seen in expanded intratumoral alpha and beta TCR counts.

The time point was: sample taken at primary tumor resection. TCRdb called the 5' RACE reads again in MiXCR, with one record for every CDR3 protein. Seen here are about 7,000 distinct CDR3 sequences, about an eighth observed once, and the top ten hold less than 9.5%. These receptors have no known antigen. This sample comprised lung tumor tissue, obtained at surgery. The receptors shown here come from a male donor with early-stage non-small cell lung cancer.

For this clonotype: This beta chain represents an off-target read in a library built for alpha chains; its size is of limited meaning. The chain carries TRBV10-2 and TRBJ2-3; the D gene is possibly TRBD1 (6 bases). Trimming removed 8 bases from V and 12 bases from J, with 12 bases in between. The CDR3 spans 10 residues. The germline gives CDR1 WSHSY, CDR2 SAAADI. CDR3 amino acids: CASGWTAQYF. The CDR3 DNA reads as TGCGCCAGCGGCTGGACAGCTCAGTATTTT.

A note on this clonotype: Because this beta chain is a stray read in a library intended to capture alpha chains, its abundance should not be given much weight. This chain joins TRBV7-2 and TRBJ1-1; 9 bases align to TRBD1. Unmatched junction bases numbered 18, after V lost 6 bases and J lost 4 bases. Germline CDR1 SGHTA, CDR2 FQGNSA. The CDR3 is 18 amino acids. The CDR3 DNA reads as TGTGCCAGCAGTTCGCCATCCGGGACAGGGCGTATGATCACTGAAGCTTTCTTT. It yields the protein CASSSPSGTGRMITEAFF.

Note on this clonotype: Little can be read into the size of this beta chain, an off-target read in a library designed for alpha chains. The V and J genes are TRBV24-1 and TRBJ2-1; a possible D gene is TRBD1 (5 bases). The CDR3 has 15 amino acids. The V gene's germline CDR1 is KGHDR and CDR2 SFDVKD. V was clipped by 1 base and J by 0 bases, with 6 bases between them. In DNA form, the CDR3 reads TGTGCCACCAGTGATTTAAGGGGCTCCTACAATGAGCAGTTCTTC. Translated: CATSDLRGSYNEQFF.

This clonotype was seen ten or more times. Because the library targeted alpha chains, this beta chain is an off-target read whose size means little. The chain links TRBV5-4 to TRBJ2-7; D is perhaps TRBD1 (6 bases). The CDR3 is made up of 18 amino acids. The germline V gene encodes CDR1 SGHNT and CDR2 YYREEE (reference sequence). V lost 4 bases, J lost 0 bases, and 23 bases lay in between. The CDR3 DNA is TGTGCCAGCAGCATGGGTCCAGTTGGGACATCAAACTCCTACGAGCAGTACTTC. It codes for CASSMGPVGTSNSYEQYF.

Judged by abundance, this clonotype is medium-sized (0.01 to 0.1%). This beta chain came through as a stray read in a library set up for alpha chains, and its size says little. The chain links TRBV24-1 to TRBJ2-2, with unresolved D. Trimming took 2 bases from V and 6 from J, leaving 12 bases between them. The CDR3 is 15 residues long. Germline V CDR1 and CDR2: KGHDR, SFDVKD. The chain's CDR3 is CATSDSGWIAGELFF. In DNA form, the CDR3 reads TGTGCCACCAGTGATTCCGGGTGGATCGCCGGGGAGCTGTTTTTT.

The table lists this clonotype with many counts. Found in a library prepared for alpha chains, this beta chain is an off-target read, and its abundance has little meaning. J is TRBJ2-2 and V is TRBV5-1; D gene unclear. CDR1 SGHRS and CDR2 YFSETQ come from the germline V gene. CDR3 length equals 16 residues. The V and J ends lost 1 base and 0 bases respectively, with 10 bases between them. CDR3 sequence (DNA): TGCGCCAGCAGCTTGCCCGGAGCCGCGAACACCGGGGAGCTGTTTTTT. Translation gives CASSLPGAANTGELFF.

The table lists this clonotype with many counts. Within a library made for alpha chains, this beta chain is off target, and its count is uninformative. This chain links TRBV3-1 with TRBJ2-3; TRBD2 aligns across 11 bases. The V segment lost 6 bases and the J segment 3 bases; nucleotides outside the gene matches: 14. The CDR3 length is 18 residues. Per the germline V gene, CDR1 is LGHDT and CDR2 is YNNKEL (reference sequence). For the CDR3, the DNA is TGTGCCAGCAGTAAAACTAGCGGGGGTTCTTATGGGACAGATACGCAGTATTTT. Residues: CASSKTSGGSYGTDTQYF.

In regard to this clonotype: The library was built for alpha chains, so this beta chain is an off-target read and its size means little. The chain couples TRBV25-1 to TRBJ2-1; 11 bases are a match to TRBD1. Trimming took 7 bases from V and 3 from J; bases not matched to a gene: 5. Germline-derived CDR1 and CDR2 are MGHDK and SYGVNS. The CDR3 runs to 15 residues. The CDR3 region is CASTKDRGHYNEQFF. The CDR3 DNA is TGTGCCAGCACTAAGGACAGGGGGCACTACAATGAGCAGTTCTTC.

This clonotype has ten or more counts. For a library built for alpha chains, this beta chain is a stray read; little rests on its size. V and J are TRBV28 and TRBJ1-1, with 7 positions matching TRBD1. Per germline, CDR1 MDHEN and CDR2 SYDVKM. Trimming cost V 5 bases and J 6 bases; bases outside gene matches: 6. The CDR3 covers 13 residues. CDR3 DNA: TGTGCCAGCAGTCGACAGGGCGCCCCTGAAGCTTTCTTT. Residues: CASSRQGAPEAFF.

This clonotype was counted at least ten times. This beta chain is a stray read from a library made for alpha chains; its abundance is not meaningful. The V gene is TRBV19, the J gene TRBJ2-7; no clear D. The CDR3 is 14 residues long. Per germline, CDR1 LNHDA and CDR2 SQIVND (reference sequence). V lost 6 bases and J lost 4, with 16 bases in between. The CDR3 nucleotides are TGTGCCAGTAGCTCCGGTCTCGAAGTTTACGAGCAGTACTTC. Translated, it gives CASSSGLEVYEQYF.

This clonotype occurred many times. This beta chain is an unintended read in a library built for alpha chains; its size means little. This chain connects TRBV7-8 to TRBJ2-5; 10 nucleotides match TRBD2. With V trimmed by 5 bases and J by 2 bases, 11 bases remained unmatched. The germline CDR1 and CDR2 sequences are SGHVS and FQNEAQ. The CDR3 spans 17 residues. DNA of the CDR3: TGTGCCAGCAGCATTTATACTAGCGGGATTGGACAAGAGACCCAGTACTTC. Its protein product is CASSIYTSGIGQETQYF. The entire variable domain, with the rest obtained from reference TRBV7-8 and TRBJ2-5, is as follows: GAGVSQSPRYKVAKRGQDVALRCDPISGHVSLFWYQQALGQGPEFLTYFQNEAQLDKSGLPSDRFFAERPEGSVSTLKIQRTQQEDSAVYLCASSIYTSGIGQETQYFGPGTRLLVL.

Points on this clonotype: As an off-target read in a library built for alpha chains, this beta chain has a frequency of little significance. This chain joins TRBV7-8 and TRBJ2-3; D is unresolved. Germline-derived CDR1 and CDR2 are SGHVS and FQNEAQ. There are 13 residues in the CDR3. V lost 1 base and J 3 bases, leaving 5 bases between the germline ends. CDR3 in amino acids: CASSLERTDTQYF. CDR3 sequence (DNA): TGTGCCAGCAGCTTAGAAAGGACAGATACGCAGTATTTT.

This clonotype was seen many times. The size of this beta chain means little, since it is a stray read in a library made for alpha chains. CDR3: CASQGSGNTIYF. CDR3 sequence (DNA): TGTGCCAGCCAGGGATCTGGAAACACCATATATTTT. This chain uses TRBV6-6 with TRBJ1-3; possible D gene TRBD1, 5 bases. This CDR3 has 12 amino acids. Germline V gives CDR1 MNHNY, CDR2 SVGAGI (reference sequence). The V end lost 8 bases, the J end lost 1 base, and 6 bases lay between the germline ends.

This clonotype was seen ten or more times. This beta chain is a stray read from a library made for alpha chains; its abundance is not meaningful. The V gene is TRBV2, the J gene TRBJ1-2; perhaps TRBD1 as D (5 bases). Germline assignment: CDR1 SNHLY and CDR2 FYNNEI. Trimming removed 4 bases at V and 0 bases at J, with 9 bases between. The CDR3 is made up of 14 amino acids. This CDR3 is CASSGSGPNYGYTF. The CDR3 region has the DNA TGTGCCAGCAGTGGGTCGGGGCCTAACTATGGCTACACCTTC.

This clonotype came up many times. As an off-target read in a library built for alpha chains, this beta chain has a frequency of little significance. The J gene is TRBJ1-2, the V gene TRBV28, with D maybe TRBD1 (6 bases). The CDR3 has 15 amino acids. V was cut by 1 base and J by 6 bases, with 15 bases left in between. CDR1 is MDHEN and CDR2 is SYDVKM in the germline V gene. CDR3 nucleotides: TGTGCCAGCAGTTTATCGGATATCGGACAGAATGGCTACACCTTC. Its translation: CASSLSDIGQNGYTF.

There are many counts of this clonotype. The size of this beta chain means little, since it is a stray read in a library made for alpha chains. The chain carries TRBV12-3 or TRBV12-4 and TRBJ2-3; TRBD2 is a possible D gene (6 bases). The CDR3 is 14 residues long. The V end was cut by 6 bases, the J end by 7 bases, with 17 bases between. The CDR3 nucleotides read TGTGCCAGCAGCCTCTTGGAGGGTAGCAATACGCAGTATTTT. Protein product: CASSLLEGSNTQYF.

This clonotype is judged medium-sized (0.01 to 0.1%). Found in a library prepared for alpha chains, this beta chain is an off-target read, and its abundance has little meaning. The CDR3 bases are TGTGCCAGCAGCTTAGAACTAGCGGGTTCTCTCTCCTACAATGAGCAGTTCTTC. Protein sequence: CASSLELAGSLSYNEQFF. This chain joins TRBV7-8 and TRBJ2-1; 9 bases agree with TRBD2. Trimming took 1 base from V and 0 from J; bases not matched to a gene: 7. CDR3 length: 18 amino acids. Germline CDR1 reads SGHVS; CDR2 reads FQNEAQ.

By sample share, this clonotype is medium-sized (0.01 to 0.1%). This beta chain is a stray read from a library made for alpha chains; its abundance is not meaningful. V is TRBV20-1 and J is TRBJ1-1; D gene ambiguous. CDR1 and CDR2 from the germline V gene are DFQATT and SNEGSKA (reference sequence). The V gene lost 3 bases and the J gene lost 4 bases, with 15 bases spanning the gap. This CDR3 spans 14 amino acids. The chain's CDR3 is CSASPPGRGTEAFF. CDR3 coding DNA: TGCAGTGCTAGCCCCCCTGGACGGGGCACTGAAGCTTTCTTT.